Sequencing of this T cell receptor (beta chain) was carried out in a study of tumor and adjacent non-tumor tissue in lung cancer. About the research overall: Samples averaged roughly 4.2 million productive TCRbeta reads each. Study-level results: Tumor tissue had significantly higher TCR diversity than normal lung.

This sample's RNA came from whole unsorted tissue. A word on this clonotype: Antigen specificity is unknown.

CDR3 size: 14 residues. Trimming cost V 4 bases and J 3 bases, with 13 bases left between them. CDR1 is LGHDT, CDR2 YNNKEL, per germline (reference sequence). The library came from three nested PCR rounds adapted from ARM-PCR protocols. Via MiXCR, TCRdb re-called the multiplex PCR reads, giving one row per CDR3 protein. This sample has 69,000 or so distinct CDR3 sequences, with about 80% found just once. The V call is TRBV3-1, the J call TRBJ2-7; D uncertain. The material sequenced was lung tumor tissue. The receptor was derived from a man aged 60 to 69 with non-small cell lung cancer. As DNA, the CDR3 is TGTGCCAGCAGCCCCTTGTCCGGGCACTACGAGCAGTACTTC. Amino acids: CASSPLSGHYEQYF.